The clone carrying this T cell receptor (beta chain) has only one observation. Using immunoSEQ multiplex PCR, the repertoire was profiled, and TCRdb retains in-frame clones only, with some absent. The sample has approximately 1.5 million clones, around 98.5% seen once. The data are from a study of shared clonotypes between healthy human individuals. Trimming removed 1 base from V and 4 bases from J; junction bases left unmatched: 11. There are 18 residues in the CDR3. Germline CDR1 and CDR2: SGHRS and YFSETQ. The receptor was derived from a man aged 25-45 years in good health. Material for sequencing was naive CD4+ T cells sorted from blood. The subset is: CD45RA+ positively selected. The chain uses TRBV5-1 and TRBJ2-6, with TRBD1 matching 7 bases. In nucleotides, the CDR3 is TGCGCCAGCAGCTTGAGGTTAACGGGACAGCTCGGGGCCAACGTCCTGACTTTC. Translation gives CASSLRLTGQLGANVLTF.